This T cell receptor beta chain stems from a study of molecular identifiers for immune sequencing clone quantification. General observations from the study: Jurkat TCR RNA spiked in from one cell (amid some 1 million naive cells) was reportedly detectable.

This clonotype was picked up many times. Its antigen is unidentified. The CDR3 totals 13 residues. Germline V CDR1 and CDR2: DFQATT, SNEGSKA (reference sequence). Using its own MiXCR run on the PCR reads, TCRdb lists one record per CDR3 protein. This table holds 250,000 to 350,000 distinct CDR3 sequences, about a fifth found once. The TCR was taken from a human donor in good health. Some libraries in this study had Jurkat cell RNA spiked in. This chain joins TRBV20-1 and TRBJ2-7, with TRBD1 identical over 8 bases. Material: naive CD8+ T cells from blood, with Jurkat cell RNA spiked in. Regarding subset: FACS-sorted CD8+CD4-CCR7+CD45RA+ naive T cells. The CDR3: CNVADRVFLEQYF. The CDR3 coding sequence is TGCAACGTTGCGGACAGGGTATTTCTCGAGCAGTACTTC.